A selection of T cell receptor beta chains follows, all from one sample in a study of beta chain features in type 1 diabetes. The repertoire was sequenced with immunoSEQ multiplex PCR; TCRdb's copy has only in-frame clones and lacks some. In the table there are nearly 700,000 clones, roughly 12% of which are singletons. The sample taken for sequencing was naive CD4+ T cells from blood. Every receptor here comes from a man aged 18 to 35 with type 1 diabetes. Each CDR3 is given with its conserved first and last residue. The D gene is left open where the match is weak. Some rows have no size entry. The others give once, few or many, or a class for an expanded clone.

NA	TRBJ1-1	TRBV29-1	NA	CSVEDLGQGINTEAFF	TGCAGCGTTGAAGATCTTGGGCAGGGGATTAACACTGAAGCTTTCTTT
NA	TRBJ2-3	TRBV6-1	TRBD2	CATRAAGGPADTQYF	TGTGCCACCCGCGCAGCGGGGGGCCCTGCCGATACGCAGTATTTT
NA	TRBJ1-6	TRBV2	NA	CASSKNRAPLHF	TGTGCCAGCAGCAAAAACAGGGCACCCCTCCACTTT
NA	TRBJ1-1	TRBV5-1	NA	CASSLTQGINTEAFF	TGCGCCAGCAGCTTAACCCAGGGAATCAACACTGAAGCTTTCTTT
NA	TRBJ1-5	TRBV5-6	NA	CASSSQQGYSNQPQHF	TGTGCCAGCAGCTCCCAACAGGGTTACAGCAATCAGCCCCAGCATTTT
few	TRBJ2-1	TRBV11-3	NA	CASSPMGLSSYNEQFF	TGTGCCAGCAGCCCGATGGGCTTGAGCTCCTACAATGAGCAGTTCTTC
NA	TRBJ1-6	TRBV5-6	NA	CASCLGIGESPLHF	TGTGCCAGCTGCTTGGGGATAGGGGAATCACCCCTCCACTTT
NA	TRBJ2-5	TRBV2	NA	CASMRRETQYF	TGTGCCAGCATGCGCCGGGAGACCCAGTACTTC
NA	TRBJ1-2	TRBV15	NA	CATSREEIGYGYTF	TGTGCCACCAGCAGAGAGGAGATCGGCTATGGCTACACCTTC
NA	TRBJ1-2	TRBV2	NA	CAGLPGQTSHGYTF	TGTGCCGGCCTGCCGGGACAAACCAGTCATGGCTACACCTTC
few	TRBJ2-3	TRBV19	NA	CASSIDGTPSTDTQYF	TGTGCCAGTAGTATAGATGGGACACCTAGCACAGATACGCAGTATTTT
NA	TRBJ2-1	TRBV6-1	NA	CASSDRGDEQFF	TGTGCCAGCAGTGACAGGGGCGATGAGCAGTTCTTC
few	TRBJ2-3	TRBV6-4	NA	CASSVRAASTDTQYF	TGTGCCAGCAGCGTACGGGCAGCTAGCACAGATACGCAGTATTTT
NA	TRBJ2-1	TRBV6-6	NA	CASSYSTSLGYNEQFF	TGTGCCAGCAGTTACTCGACTAGTTTAGGATACAATGAGCAGTTCTTC
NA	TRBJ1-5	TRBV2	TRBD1	CASSRTGSPQPQHF	TGTGCCAGCAGCAGGACAGGGTCTCCTCAGCCCCAGCATTTT
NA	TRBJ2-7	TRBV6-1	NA	CASSRDGYEQYF	TGTGCCAGCAGTCGGGACGGATACGAGCAGTACTTC
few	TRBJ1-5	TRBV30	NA	CAAGASNQPQHF	TGTGCCGCAGGGGCCAGCAATCAGCCCCAGCATTTT
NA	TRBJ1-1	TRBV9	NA	CASSISGTATEAFF	TGTGCCAGCAGCATTTCAGGGACCGCCACTGAAGCTTTCTTT
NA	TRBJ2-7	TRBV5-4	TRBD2	CASSLRSGGLSSYEQYF	TGTGCCAGCAGCCTTCGTAGCGGGGGACTCAGCTCCTACGAGCAGTACTTC
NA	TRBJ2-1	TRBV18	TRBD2	CASTQSAGGLNEQFF	TGTGCCAGCACTCAGTCAGCGGGGGGTCTTAATGAGCAGTTCTTC
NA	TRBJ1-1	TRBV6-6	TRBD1	CASSGETGKIEAFF	TGTGCCAGCAGTGGGGAGACAGGGAAAATAGAAGCTTTCTTT
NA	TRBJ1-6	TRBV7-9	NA	CASSNAESPLHF	TGTGCCAGCTCCAATGCGGAATCACCCCTCCACTTT
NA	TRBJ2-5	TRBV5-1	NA	CASSSGLIQESQYF	TGCGCCAGCAGCTCGGGACTTATCCAAGAGTCCCAGTACTTC
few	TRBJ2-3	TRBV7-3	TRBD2	CASSSHPSGGPDTQYF	TGTGCCAGCAGCTCCCACCCCAGCGGGGGGCCTGATACGCAGTATTTT
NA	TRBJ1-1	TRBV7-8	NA	CASSLVRGYEGIDTEAFF	TGTGCCAGCAGCTTAGTCCGCGGGTACGAGGGGATAGACACTGAAGCTTTCTTT
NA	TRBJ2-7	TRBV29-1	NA	CSGAQGYEQYF	TGCAGCGGGGCCCAGGGATACGAGCAGTACTTC
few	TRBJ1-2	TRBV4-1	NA	CASSQGQAGIYGYTF	TGCGCCAGCAGCCAAGGACAGGCGGGAATCTATGGCTACACCTTC
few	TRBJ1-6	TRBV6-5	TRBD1	CASSYSTGPGSPLHF	TGTGCCAGCAGTTATTCGACAGGGCCGGGTTCACCCCTCCACTTT